One and the same sample provided the 21 T cell receptor beta chains below, sequenced in a study of blood T cell repertoires in COVID-19. Measured with immunoSEQ multiplex PCR; TCRdb has only the in-frame clones, and not every one. The table shows roughly 260,000 clones, with 90% occurring only once. The specimen sequenced was peripheral blood. The receptors stem from a woman aged 40 to 49 with acute or convalescent COVID-19.

CDR3 amino acids: CASSYGSGGAETEAFF. In DNA, the CDR3 is TGTGCCAGCAGTTACGGGTCAGGGGGCGCGGAAACTGAAGCTTTCTTT. The chain recombines TRBV6-5 with TRBJ1-1; 8 nucleotides line up with TRBD1. Germline CDR1 and CDR2: MNHEY and SVGAGI. Trimming removed 2 bases from V and 5 bases from J; junction bases left unmatched: 10. CDR3 length equals 16 residues.

The chain recombines TRBV10-3 with TRBJ2-1, with TRBD1 matching over 9 bases. Germline assignment: CDR1 ENHRY and CDR2 SYGVKD. The CDR3 length is 14 residues. The junction had 10 bases not matched to a gene; V was cut back by 8 bases and J by 8 bases. CDR3 sequence reads: CAIRRTGVEDEQFF. CDR3 DNA: TGTGCCATCCGGCGGACAGGGGTTGAGGATGAGCAGTTCTTC.

This clone was observed a few times. The rearrangement joins TRBV11-3 to TRBJ2-2; TRBD1 matches at 8 bases. Trimming removed 5 bases from V and 2 bases from J; junction bases left unmatched: 4. The CDR3 runs to 15 residues. The germline CDR1 and CDR2 sequences are SGHNT and YENEEA. The CDR3 protein is CASSRDRLNTGELFF. CDR3 nucleotides: TGTGCCAGCAGCCGGGACAGGCTCAACACCGGGGAGCTGTTTTTT.

This chain links TRBV10-3 with TRBJ1-1, with 7 bases matching TRBD1. This CDR3 spans 13 amino acids. Germline-derived CDR1 and CDR2 are ENHRY and SYGVKD. Trimming took 9 bases from V and 0 from J; bases not matched to a gene: 4. In DNA form, the CDR3 reads TGTGCCATGGCACAGGGGATGAACACTGAAGCTTTCTTT. This translates into CAMAQGMNTEAFF.

This chain links TRBV5-8 with TRBJ2-2; D is uncertain. There are 13 residues in the CDR3. CDR1 and CDR2 (germline): SGHTS, YDEGEE. Trimming took 10 bases from V and 2 from J, leaving 12 bases between them. The CDR3 region is CAPTHINTGELFF. The CDR3 nucleotides are TGTGCCCCAACCCACATAAACACCGGGGAGCTGTTTTTT.

V gene TRBV5-1 combines with J gene TRBJ2-2; a possible D gene is TRBD2 (6 bases). Per germline, CDR1 SGHRS and CDR2 YFSETQ. Deletions cut 0 bases from V and 6 bases from J, with 6 bases between. The CDR3 sequence is 13 residues long. The CDR3 DNA follows: TGCGCCAGCAGCTTGGGGGGGGCCGGGGAGCTGTTTTTT. Translated: CASSLGGAGELFF.

The chain has TRBV6-5 and TRBJ2-1, with 8 bases identical to TRBD1. The junction had 1 base not matched to a gene; V was cut back by 4 bases and J by 5 bases. This CDR3 is 13 amino acids long. CDR1 is MNHEY and CDR2 is SVGAGI in the germline V gene. The CDR3 reads CASSSTGDNEQFF. DNA of the CDR3: TGTGCCAGCAGTTCGACAGGGGACAATGAGCAGTTCTTC.

The genes are TRBV5-1 and TRBJ2-2, with TRBD2 identical over 11 bases. The CDR3 length is 16 residues. Germline lookup yields CDR1 SGHRS and CDR2 YFSETQ. Trimming took 4 bases from V and 4 from J; bases not matched to a gene: 6. CDR3 in amino acids: CASSLLAGGPTGELFF. The CDR3 nucleotides are TGCGCCAGCAGCCTCTTAGCGGGGGGGCCCACCGGGGAGCTGTTTTTT.

The chain recombines TRBV11-2 with TRBJ1-1, with D maybe TRBD1 (5 bases). The V end lost 5 bases, the J end lost 8 bases, and 12 bases lay between the germline ends. The CDR3 spans 12 residues. CDR1 is SGHAT and CDR2 is FQNNGV in the germline V gene. CDR3 coding DNA: TGTGCCAGCAGCGCCCAGGGTTTGGAAGCTTTCTTT. It codes for CASSAQGLEAFF. The full variable domain, rest sourced from reference TRBV11-2 and TRBJ1-1, is EAGVAQSPRYKIIEKRQSVAFWCNPISGHATLYWYQQILGQGPKLLIQFQNNGVVDDSQLPKDRFSAERLKGVDSTLKIQPAKLEDSAVYLCASSAQGLEAFFGQGTRLTVV.

V usage is TRBV5-1 and J usage is TRBJ1-1, with D hard to call. This CDR3 contains 15 residues. Between the trimmed V and J ends, which lost 4 bases and 0 bases, there was a span of 13 bases. Germline values: CDR1 SGHRS, CDR2 YFSETQ. CDR3 DNA sequence: TGCGCCAGCAGCCATGCTAGAGGGATGAACACTGAAGCTTTCTTT. Its protein product is CASSHARGMNTEAFF. The whole variable domain, filled in from reference TRBV5-1 and TRBJ1-1, reads KAGVTQTPRYLIKTRGQQVTLSCSPISGHRSVSWYQQTPGQGLQFLFEYFSETQRNKGNFPGRFSGRQFSNSRSEMNVSTLELGDSALYLCASSHARGMNTEAFFGQGTRLTVV.

The chain has TRBV12-2 and TRBJ2-2; no DNA check was done on the table's D call, TRBD1. TRBV12-2 is tagged as a pseudogene. This CDR3 region has 17 residues. The CDR3 coding sequence is TGTGCAAGTCGCTTAGGGACAGGGGGCTTGAGGGCCGGGGAGCTGTTTTTT. It encodes CASRLGTGGLRAGELFF.

The chain combines TRBV4-1 with TRBJ2-5, with 15 bases lining up with TRBD2. The CDR3 spans 17 residues. The germline CDR1 and CDR2 sequences are MGHRA and YSYEKL. V shed 4 bases and J 1 base; nucleotides not matched to a gene: 4. CDR3 protein: CASSPRTSGGAQETQYF. CDR3 nucleotides: TGCGCCAGCAGCCCGAGGACTAGCGGGGGGGCCCAAGAGACCCAGTACTTC.

V and J are TRBV15 and TRBJ2-3; possibly TRBD2 for D (7 bases). Trimming removed 1 base at V and 5 bases at J, with 22 bases between. CDR1 is LNHNV, CDR2 YYDKDF, per germline (reference sequence). There are 18 residues in the CDR3. In nucleotides, the CDR3 is TGTGCCACCAGCAGAGCAATTCCCCCGGCAGGGGAGGGAGATACGCAGTATTTT. This sequence encodes CATSRAIPPAGEGDTQYF.

The chain couples TRBV2 to TRBJ1-2; 7 bases align to TRBD1. Germline CDR1 SNHLY, CDR2 FYNNEI. This CDR3 comprises 13 residues. The trim removed 6 bases at V and 6 bases at J, leaving 7 bases unmatched. CDR3 loop: CASRIQGIHGYTF. The DNA for the CDR3 is TGTGCCAGCAGGATACAGGGGATCCATGGCTACACCTTC.

The chain employs TRBV19 and TRBJ2-5, with 7 bases that match TRBD1. V gave up 3 bases and J gave up 5 bases; unmatched junction bases: 3. The CDR3 totals 13 residues. CDR1 and CDR2 (germline): LNHDA, SQIVND (reference sequence). The CDR3: CASSIQDRETQYF. As DNA, the CDR3 is TGTGCCAGTAGTATCCAGGACAGGGAGACCCAGTACTTC.

The V and J genes are TRBV2 and TRBJ2-5; D is perhaps TRBD2 (5 bases). The CDR3 is 13 amino acids. Germline V gene sequence: CDR1 SNHLY, CDR2 FYNNEI. Trimming took 3 bases from V and 6 from J, leaving 11 bases between them. The CDR3 sequence: CASSELAWKTQYF. DNA of the CDR3: TGTGCCAGCAGTGAGTTAGCGTGGAAGACCCAGTACTTC.

The chain uses TRBV7-8 and TRBJ1-1, with 10 positions matching TRBD1. V lost 5 bases and J lost 2; bases outside the gene matches: 8. This CDR3 has 16 residues. Germline CDR1 is SGHVS and CDR2 is FQNEAQ. The CDR3 spells CASSLRDRGFNTEAFF. The CDR3 nucleotides are TGTGCCAGCAGCCTCCGGGACAGGGGCTTCAACACTGAAGCTTTCTTT.

The chain carries TRBV9 and TRBJ1-2; possibly TRBD1 for D (5 bases). CDR1 and CDR2 from the germline V gene are SGDLS and YYNGEE. CDR3 size: 13 residues. V was shortened by 7 bases and J by 2 bases, with 12 bases between the two germline ends. The CDR3 nucleotides are TGTGCCAGCCAGTCGGACACAAACTATGGCTACACCTTC. Its protein product is CASQSDTNYGYTF.

With respect to this clone: Other nucleotide sequences from this sample produce the same CDR3. The chain carries TRBV3-1 (or the pseudogene TRBV3-2) and TRBJ2-2; possible D gene TRBD1, 6 bases. CDR3 length: 13 amino acids. V was pared by 2 bases and J by 5 bases, with 6 bases between. Germline V gene lookup returns CDR1 LGHDT and CDR2 YNNKEL (reference sequence). CDR3 in amino acids: CASSQQGTGELFF. Here the CDR3 DNA reads TGTGCCAGCAGCCAACAGGGGACCGGGGAGCTGTTTTTT.

J is TRBJ1-1 and V is TRBV19; possible D gene TRBD1, 5 bases. The CDR3 is 16 residues long. With 7 bases removed from V and 1 base from J, the gap between germline ends came to 19 bases. Germline values: CDR1 LNHDA, CDR2 SQIVND (reference sequence). This CDR3 is CASTNYPRQPNTEAFF. CDR3 nucleotide sequence: TGTGCCAGTACTAATTATCCTCGACAGCCGAACACTGAAGCTTTCTTT. Variable domain in full (rest from reference TRBV19 and TRBJ1-1): DGGITQSPKYLFRKEGQNVTLSCEQNLNHDAMYWYRQDPGQGLRLIYYSQIVNDFQKGDIAEGYSVSREKKESFPLTVTSAQKNPTAFYLCASTNYPRQPNTEAFFGQGTRLTVV.

Here the CDR3 reads CASSVKSGGQGELFF. In DNA, the CDR3 is TGTGCCAGCAGCGTAAAAAGCGGGGGGCAAGGGGAGCTGTTTTTT. The chain has TRBV9 and TRBJ2-2, with 9 bases matching TRBD2. From germline, CDR1 is SGDLS and CDR2 YYNGEE. There are 15 residues in the CDR3. V dropped 1 base and J dropped 8; count of bases not matched to a gene: 6.